Sequencing of this TCR beta chain was carried out in a study of PD-1 and CTLA-4 blockade in melanoma. The V gene's germline CDR1 is LNHNV and CDR2 YYDKDF (reference sequence). This CDR3 spans 13 amino acids. The V gene end was trimmed by 4 bases and the J gene end by 2 bases; junction bases not matched to a gene: 2. This clone turned up a few times. Produced via immunoSEQ multiplex PCR; TCRdb's table is partial and in-frame only. The profile covers roughly 30,000 clones, with 75% to 95% appearing a single time and approximately 8.6% taken by the ten largest. The sequences come from CD8+ T cells from peripheral blood, collected from a patient given anti-PD-1 treatment. The chain carries TRBV15 and TRBJ2-7; 7 nucleotides agree with TRBD1. The TCR was taken from a human donor with melanoma. The CDR3 sequence is CATSTGQTYEQYF. DNA of the CDR3: TGTGCCACCAGCACGGGACAGACCTACGAGCAGTACTTC.